Presented here are 18 T cell receptor beta chains from one specimen sequenced in a study of blood T cells in healthy people across ages. PCR was performed a second time for roughly 7 to 11 cycles using a sample-barcoded 5' primer and a J-beta primer mix. TCRdb called the 5' RACE reads again in MiXCR, with one record for every CDR3 protein. Of fewer than 900,000 distinct CDR3 sequences in the sample, 35% to 45% were seen once. Input material: blood. The receptors shown here come from an older woman in good health.

This clonotype was recorded at least ten times. V usage is TRBV6-2 or TRBV6-3 and J usage is TRBJ1-2; tentatively, D is TRBD1 (5 bases). The V and J ends lost 2 bases and 6 bases respectively, with 10 bases between them. The CDR3 spans 13 residues. Germline V lookup: CDR1 MNHEY, CDR2 SVGEGT. The CDR3 is CASSYAWGHGYTF. The CDR3 DNA sequence: TGTGCCAGCAGTTACGCGTGGGGCCATGGCTACACCTTC.

This sequence joins TRBV7-3 and TRBJ2-7; D is perhaps TRBD2 (6 bases). The ends were cut back, 8 bases at V and 5 bases at J, with 19 bases in the middle. The CDR3 is 14 amino acids. Germline lookup yields CDR1 SGHTA and CDR2 FQGTGA. DNA for the CDR3: TGTGCCAGCGGCTCTCCCCAGGAGGGCCACGAGCAGTACTTC. This sequence encodes CASGSPQEGHEQYF. The complete variable domain, with remaining parts taken from reference TRBV7-3 and TRBJ2-7, reads GAGVSQTPSNKVTEKGKYVELRCDPISGHTALYWYRQSLGQGPEFLIYFQGTGAADDSGLPNDRFFAVRPEGSVSTLKIQRTERGDSAVYLCASGSPQEGHEQYFGPGTRLTVT.

In DNA form, the CDR3 reads TGTGCCAGCAGCCGCCCGGGTAGCGGGAGGGCCTTTTCGTACAATGAGCAGTTCTTC. This codes for CASSRPGSGRAFSYNEQFF. The genes are TRBV6-1 and TRBJ2-1, with 11 bases lining up with TRBD2. The length of the CDR3 is 19 residues. J was trimmed by 4 bases and V by 6 bases; bases with no gene match: 17. Germline CDR1 reads MNHNS; CDR2 reads SASEGT.

The sample holds a few counts of this clonotype. The chain recombines TRBV7-8 with TRBJ2-3; D gene uncertain. Trimming removed 5 bases from V and 4 bases from J, with 19 bases in between. Germline-derived CDR1 and CDR2 are SGHVS and FQNEAQ. CDR3 size: 16 residues. CDR3 loop: CASSPSFGTLADTQYF. The DNA for the CDR3 is TGTGCCAGCAGCCCAAGCTTCGGCACCCTTGCAGATACGCAGTATTTT.

The rearrangement uses TRBV10-3 and TRBJ2-7; D unresolved. V was pared by 10 bases and J by 5 bases, with 15 bases between. Germline CDR1 reads ENHRY; CDR2 reads SYGVKD. The CDR3 has 12 amino acids. CDR3 sequence: CATTSGPHEQYF. CDR3 sequence (DNA): TGTGCCACTACGAGTGGCCCCCACGAGCAGTACTTC.

The chain is built from TRBV29-1 and TRBJ1-1; D is unresolved. V was cut by 3 bases and J by 0 bases, with 11 bases left in between. The CDR3 is 14 residues long. Germline V CDR1 and CDR2: SQVTM, ANQGSEA. In DNA, the CDR3 is TGCAGCGTTGACATAGGCACAATGAACACTGAAGCTTTCTTT. The encoded protein is CSVDIGTMNTEAFF.

The chain is built from TRBV3-1 and TRBJ2-5; D may be TRBD2 (5 bases). The ends were cut back, 5 bases at V and 2 bases at J, with 12 bases in the middle. Germline-derived CDR1 and CDR2 are LGHDT and YNNKEL (reference sequence). This CDR3 spans 14 amino acids. The CDR3 DNA is TGTGCCAGCAGCTGGGCCCCGGGGCAAGAGACCCAGTACTTC. Residues: CASSWAPGQETQYF.

This clonotype has more than one count but fewer than ten. In nucleotides, the CDR3 is TGTGCCAGCAGCGTAGGGGGAAGATGGACTAGCGGGGGGACCCTCGATGAGCAGTTCTTC. This sequence encodes CASSVGGRWTSGGTLDEQFF. This chain uses TRBV9 with TRBJ2-1; TRBD2 matches at 14 bases. Germline V lookup: CDR1 SGDLS, CDR2 YYNGEE. The CDR3 spans 20 residues. With 0 bases clipped from V and 8 bases from J, the junction kept 16 bases outside the gene matches.

Ten or more counts support this clonotype. The V gene is TRBV10-3, the J gene TRBJ2-6, with 11 bases matching TRBD2. Germline V gene data show CDR1 as ENHRY and CDR2 as SYGVKD. Trimming removed 5 bases from V and 0 bases from J; junction bases left unmatched: 6. The CDR3 is 18 amino acids. CDR3 nucleotide sequence: TGTGCCATCAGTATGACTAGCGGGGAAAGCTCTGGGGCCAACGTCCTGACTTTC. As protein: CAISMTSGESSGANVLTF.

This clonotype came up a few times. The CDR3 region is CASSHLLTSRRYEQYF. The CDR3 nucleotides read TGTGCCAGCAGCCACCTATTGACTAGCAGGAGGTACGAGCAGTACTTC. V is TRBV3-1 and J is TRBJ2-7; 7 bases match TRBD2. Germline V gene lookup returns CDR1 LGHDT and CDR2 YNNKEL (reference sequence). The CDR3 extends over 16 amino acids. V lost 3 bases to trimming and J lost 4 bases; unmatched junction nucleotides: 12.

There are a few counts of this clonotype. The chain recombines TRBV7-3 with TRBJ2-5, with 7 positions matching TRBD2. V lost 6 bases, J lost 3 bases, and 10 bases stayed unmatched. Per the germline V gene, CDR1 is SGHTA and CDR2 is FQGTGA. The CDR3 is 15 amino acids. The CDR3 DNA follows: TGTGCCAGCAGGCCGCGCCGGGACTACAAAGAGACCCAGTACTTC. This sequence encodes CASRPRRDYKETQYF.

The rearrangement uses TRBV28 and TRBJ2-1; 12 bases align to TRBD2. Germline V gene sequence: CDR1 MDHEN, CDR2 SYDVKM. This CDR3 has 15 residues. After removal of 4 bases from V and 7 bases from J, the junction contained 5 bases not matched to a gene. Here the CDR3 reads CASSSGLAGMNEQFF. CDR3 coding DNA: TGTGCCAGCAGTTCCGGACTAGCGGGAATGAATGAGCAGTTCTTC. Using reference TRBV28 and TRBJ2-1 for the parts outside the CDR3, the full variable domain is DVKVTQSSRYLVKRTGEKVFLECVQDMDHENMFWYRQDPGLGLRLIYFSYDVKMKEKGDIPEGYSVSREKKERFSLILESASTNQTSMYLCASSSGLAGMNEQFFGPGTRLTVL.

The sample holds a few counts of this clonotype. V gene TRBV7-9 combines with J gene TRBJ2-3; D remains ambiguous. The ends were cut back, 1 base at V and 4 bases at J, with 12 bases in the middle. The CDR3 contains 15 residues. From germline, CDR1 is SEHNR and CDR2 FQNEAQ (reference sequence). The CDR3 reads CASSLVGSRSDTQYF. The DNA for the CDR3 is TGTGCCAGCAGCTTAGTGGGTAGCCGATCAGATACGCAGTATTTT.

This clonotype was recorded a few times. The V gene is TRBV25-1, the J gene TRBJ2-1; 9 bases are a match to TRBD1. The CDR3 runs 13 residues. CDR1 is MGHDK and CDR2 is SYGVNS in the germline V gene. V shed 8 bases, J shed 6 bases, and the junction held 5 bases outside the gene matches. CDR3 coding DNA: TGTGCCAGCTCCCGGGACAGGGCCAATGAGCAGTTCTTC. Translated, it gives CASSRDRANEQFF.

The chain links TRBV20-1 to TRBJ2-5; D unresolved. CDR1 is DFQATT and CDR2 is SNEGSKA in the germline V gene (reference sequence). V dropped 1 base and J dropped 2 bases, with 11 bases sitting between them. The CDR3 is made up of 14 amino acids. The CDR3 region is CSARAPQTQETQYF. In DNA, the CDR3 is TGCAGTGCTAGAGCGCCCCAGACTCAAGAGACCCAGTACTTC.

The chain recombines TRBV7-3 with TRBJ2-5, with 10 bases that match TRBD1. Trimming took 6 bases from V and 2 from J; bases not matched to a gene: 6. This CDR3 has 15 residues. Looked up from germline, CDR1 is SGHTA and CDR2 is FQGTGA. The chain's CDR3 is CASRPGQGGQETQYF. The CDR3 coding sequence is TGTGCCAGCAGGCCTGGACAGGGGGGACAAGAGACCCAGTACTTC. The full variable domain, in which reference TRBV7-3 and TRBJ2-5 provide the parts outside the CDR3, is GAGVSQTPSNKVTEKGKYVELRCDPISGHTALYWYRQSLGQGPEFLIYFQGTGAADDSGLPNDRFFAVRPEGSVSTLKIQRTERGDSAVYLCASRPGQGGQETQYFGPGTRLLVL.

This sequence joins TRBV20-1 and TRBJ2-1, with 10 bases fitting TRBD2. This CDR3 contains 17 residues. The ends lost 6 bases at V and 5 bases at J; junction bases unmatched: 16. The V gene's germline CDR1 is DFQATT and CDR2 SNEGSKA (reference sequence). CDR3 DNA sequence: TGCAGTGCGAGGCGGGCTAGCGGGAGCGGGAGGGACAATGAGCAGTTCTTC. Its translation is CSARRASGSGRDNEQFF.

This clonotype was observed at least ten times. The V gene is TRBV9, the J gene TRBJ2-3, with D possibly being TRBD1 (6 bases). Germline CDR1 is SGDLS and CDR2 is YYNGEE. Trimming removed 0 bases at V and 3 bases at J, with 14 bases between. This CDR3 contains 16 residues. CDR3 sequence (DNA): TGTGCCAGCAGCGTAGAGTGGGCGAGGGGGACAGATACGCAGTATTTT. This translates into CASSVEWARGTDTQYF.